These 13 T cell receptor beta chains were all obtained from the same sample, sequenced in a study of blood T cell repertoires in COVID-19. Some clones are missing from TCRdb's copy, which holds only in-frame ones; the method was immunoSEQ multiplex PCR. The data show around 160,000 clones, approximately 80% seen once. Sample: peripheral blood. The receptor source for this set is a woman older than 75 with acute or convalescent COVID-19.

The chain combines TRBV7-9 with TRBJ1-1, with D perhaps TRBD1 (5 bases). V lost 4 bases and J 0 bases, leaving 9 bases between the germline ends. This CDR3 region has 14 residues. Germline values: CDR1 SEHNR, CDR2 FQNEAQ (reference sequence). Written as DNA, the CDR3 is TGTGCCAGCAGCTGGCAGGGTGTGAACACTGAAGCTTTCTTT. As protein: CASSWQGVNTEAFF.

This clone was seen a single time. V usage is TRBV28 and J usage is TRBJ2-7, with 10 nucleotides matching TRBD2. The CDR3 is 15 amino acids. Unmatched junction bases numbered 6, after V lost 7 bases and J lost 0 bases. Germline-derived CDR1 and CDR2 are MDHEN and SYDVKM. CDR3 DNA: TGTGCCAGCACCCCGGGACTAGCGATCTCCTACGAGCAGTACTTC. Its protein product is CASTPGLAISYEQYF.

The chain couples TRBV19 to TRBJ1-5; TRBD1 is a possible D gene (6 bases). The CDR3 contains 14 residues. The germline V gene has CDR1 LNHDA and CDR2 SQIVND (reference sequence). The V and J ends lost 6 bases and 4 bases respectively, with 13 bases between them. CDR3: CASSSDRSNQPQHF. The CDR3 nucleotides read TGTGCCAGTAGCAGTGACAGGTCGAATCAGCCCCAGCATTTT.

The chain couples TRBV6-5 to TRBJ2-1; D not resolved. The germline V gene has CDR1 MNHEY and CDR2 SVGAGI. Trimming took off 0 bases at V and 5 bases at J, with 11 bases between the two ends. The CDR3 has 15 residues. CDR3 residues: CASSYSIFSNNEQFF. The CDR3, as DNA: TGTGCCAGCAGTTACTCGATCTTTAGCAACAATGAGCAGTTCTTC.

The V gene is TRBV19, the J gene TRBJ2-7; 11 nucleotides match TRBD2. CDR3 length equals 16 residues. CDR1 and CDR2 from the germline V gene are LNHDA and SQIVND (reference sequence). V shed 3 bases and J 0 bases; nucleotides not matched to a gene: 4. The CDR3 region has the DNA TGTGCCAGTAGTATGGCTAGCGGGGGGAGCTCCTACGAGCAGTACTTC. It encodes CASSMASGGSSYEQYF.

The rearrangement links TRBV2 to TRBJ2-3, with 16 bases aligning to TRBD2. CDR3 length equals 17 residues. Trimming took 5 bases from V and 3 from J; bases not matched to a gene: 5. Germline lookup yields CDR1 SNHLY and CDR2 FYNNEI. CDR3: CASSLGGLAGGTDTQYF. The DNA for the CDR3 is TGTGCCAGCAGTCTCGGGGGACTAGCGGGAGGGACAGATACGCAGTATTTT. The full variable domain, with the rest looked up from reference TRBV2 and TRBJ2-3, is EPEVTQTPSHQVTQMGQEVILRCVPISNHLYFYWYRQILGQKVEFLVSFYNNEISEKSEIFDDQFSVERPDGSNFTLKIRSTKLEDSAMYFCASSLGGLAGGTDTQYFGPGTRLTVL.

The chain couples TRBV3-1 (or the pseudogene TRBV3-2) to TRBJ2-1; TRBD2 is a possible D gene (5 bases). The CDR3 spans 13 residues. CDR1 is LGHDT, CDR2 YNNKEL, per germline (reference sequence). V lost 4 bases and J lost 10, with 14 bases in between. This chain's CDR3 is CASSLREHGEQFF. CDR3 DNA: TGTGCCAGCAGCCTCCGGGAACACGGAGAGCAGTTCTTC.

This clone has just one count. This chain uses TRBV4-1 with TRBJ1-4, with 8 bases identical to TRBD1. Losses at the gene ends were 0 bases for V and 8 bases for J; bases not matched to a gene: 8. CDR3 length: 16 residues. Germline V gives CDR1 MGHRA, CDR2 YSYEKL. CDR3 sequence (DNA): TGCGCCAGCAGCCAAGACTCAGGGGGCCTGGGAGAAAAACTGTTTTTT. It encodes CASSQDSGGLGEKLFF.

This chain links TRBV30 with TRBJ2-7; a weak D match, TRBD2 (5 bases). The CDR3 runs to 14 residues. CDR1 is GTSNPN and CDR2 is SVGIG in the germline V gene (reference sequence). Trimming took 5 bases from V and 4 from J, leaving 18 bases between them. DNA for the CDR3: TGTGCCTGGGCCGTCGCACTAGGAAAATACGAGCAGTACTTC. Its protein product is CAWAVALGKYEQYF. The whole variable domain, filled in from reference TRBV30 and TRBJ2-7, reads SQTIHQWPATLVQPVGSPLSLECTVEGTSNPNLYWYRQAAGRGLQLLFYSVGIGQISSEVPQNLSASRPQDRQFILSSKKLLLSDSGFYLCAWAVALGKYEQYFGPGTRLTVT.

V and J are TRBV7-2 and TRBJ1-5; D not resolved. This CDR3 comprises 15 residues. Germline loops: CDR1 SGHTA, CDR2 FQGNSA. V was pared by 5 bases and J by 7 bases, with 18 bases between. CDR3 region: CASSPPPFYGQPQHF. The CDR3 region has the DNA TGTGCCAGCAGCCCACCCCCCTTTTACGGGCAGCCCCAGCATTTT.

Only a few counts were recorded for this clone. V is TRBV6-5 and J is TRBJ1-2, with 7 positions matching TRBD1. Germline values: CDR1 MNHEY, CDR2 SVGAGI. This CDR3 has 15 amino acids. J was trimmed by 2 bases and V by 2 bases; bases with no gene match: 5. The CDR3 protein is CASSYTYRGNYGYTF. DNA of the CDR3: TGTGCCAGCAGTTACACCTACAGGGGCAACTATGGCTACACCTTC.

The rearrangement joins TRBV30 to TRBJ1-1; maybe TRBD1 (6 bases). The germline V and J ends were trimmed by 4 bases and 5 bases, with 14 bases remaining between them. This CDR3 region has 13 residues. The germline CDR1 and CDR2 sequences are GTSNPN and SVGIG (reference sequence). The CDR3 protein is CAWTKRGGTEAFF. CDR3 bases: TGTGCCTGGACCAAAAGGGGGGGGACTGAAGCTTTCTTT.

The V and J genes are TRBV27 and TRBJ2-6; D ambiguous. The CDR3 loop spans 14 amino acids. Trimming shortened V by 7 bases and J by 3 bases, and 10 bases separated the two germline ends. Germline V gene lookup returns CDR1 MNHEY and CDR2 SMNVEV (reference sequence). The CDR3: CASTFGFGANVLTF. CDR3 sequence (DNA): TGTGCCAGCACTTTCGGGTTTGGGGCCAACGTCCTGACTTTC.